The following is a T cell receptor (beta chain) sequence with its context. Antigen specificity is unknown. These data are taken from a study of cytomegalovirus exposure and HLA in healthy donors. Study at large: Drawn from HLA-typed donors, approximately 86 million unique TCRs were held in an early data release. Among 398 genotyped donors, around 77% fell in the Caucasian-associated ancestry cluster.

V gave up 7 bases and J gave up 8 bases; unmatched junction bases: 10. Per germline, CDR1 SQVTM and CDR2 ANQGSEA. There are 13 residues in the CDR3. Points from the study as a whole: Some TCR beta chains (164 of them) were listed as cytomegalovirus-associated. Most TCR beta V segments were productive about 90% or about 30% of the time in an earlier analysis.

It was with 60 Vbeta and 13 Jbeta primers that the PCR ran. TCRdb's copy holds only in-frame clones and misses some; the assay was immunoSEQ multiplex PCR. The data contain around 140,000 clones, about 84% of them seen just once; the ten biggest clones take up around 2.5%. The clonotype originates from a woman between 18 and 30 years old in good health and CMV-seropositive. This chain links TRBV29-1 with TRBJ1-4, with 7 positions matching TRBD1. The material sequenced was PBMCs. The CDR3 region is CSALRGQGEKLFF. The CDR3 DNA follows: TGCAGCGCCCTGAGGGGGCAAGGGGAAAAACTGTTTTTT.